This T cell receptor beta chain originates from a study of OX40 agonist ivuxolimab in advanced cancers. Study-wide points: Compared with CD4+, CD8+ T cells on average had more expanded clones.

Measured with immunoSEQ multiplex PCR; TCRdb has only the in-frame clones, and not every one. The table records some 50,000 clones, around 90% of them present only once. J was trimmed by 4 bases and V by 0 bases; bases with no gene match: 2. Per germline, CDR1 MNHEY and CDR2 SVGAGI. The CDR3 has 15 residues. Collection of blood occurred at baseline, at cycle 4 day 1, and at cycle 7 day 1. To note about this clone: Its antigen is undetermined.

The rearrangement uses TRBV6-5 and TRBJ1-5; 8 positions match TRBD1. This material consisted of CD4+ or CD8+ T cells sorted from blood, taken in a trial of the OX40 agonist ivuxolimab. The TCR was taken from an adult with an advanced solid tumor such as melanoma, head and neck, liver or kidney cancer. The chain's CDR3 is CASSYSDRDNQPQHF. DNA of the CDR3: TGTGCCAGCAGTTACTCGGACAGGGATAATCAGCCCCAGCATTTT.